This T cell receptor beta chain was sequenced during a study of CD8+ T cells in alopecia areata. Across the whole study: Scoring of treated patients' severity used the percentage of affected scalp area. Points from the study as a whole: Relative to normal scalp, lesional scalp, especially alopecia totalis/universalis, showed higher clonality. TCRs were shared less clearly across patients than in mice, possibly for HLA-related reasons.

This clone was detected a few times. The target antigen is unknown. Extraction and reverse transcription of RNA yielded cDNA as the sequencing template. This table comes from immunoSEQ multiplex PCR, and its TCRdb copy is limited to in-frame clones, with some not included. The sample comprises 90,000 to 100,000 clones, 60% to 75% of which are singletons, and around 16% rests with the top ten. The treatment here: oral pan-JAK inhibitor, 5-10 mg twice daily. Trimming stripped 5 bases from V and 9 bases from J, with 26 bases between. Germline V lookup: CDR1 SGHAT, CDR2 FQNNGV. This CDR3 is 17 amino acids long.

The V call is TRBV11-2, the J call TRBJ2-1; maybe TRBD2 (7 bases). Sequencing used CD8+ T cells sorted from blood, obtained at week 4, from a patient treated with tofacitinib. The TCR was taken from a human donor with alopecia areata. The CDR3 nucleotides are TGTGCCAGCAGCCAACAATTTTGGGGGGGGGCTTCTCGTGAGCAGTTCTTC. Amino acids: CASSQQFWGGASREQFF.